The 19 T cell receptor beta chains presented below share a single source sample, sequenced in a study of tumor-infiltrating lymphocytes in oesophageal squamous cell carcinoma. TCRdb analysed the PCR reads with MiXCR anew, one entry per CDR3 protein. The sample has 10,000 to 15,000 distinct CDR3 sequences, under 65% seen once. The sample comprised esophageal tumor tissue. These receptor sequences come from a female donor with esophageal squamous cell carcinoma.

CDR3 in amino acids: CASKPDPSTDTQYF. The CDR3 DNA reads as TGTGCCAGCAAGCCGGACCCCAGCACAGATACGCAGTATTTT. V is TRBV11-3 and J is TRBJ2-3, with no clear D. The germline V and J ends were trimmed by 7 bases and 0 bases, with 11 bases remaining between them. The CDR3 loop spans 14 amino acids. Per germline, CDR1 SGHNT and CDR2 YENEEA.

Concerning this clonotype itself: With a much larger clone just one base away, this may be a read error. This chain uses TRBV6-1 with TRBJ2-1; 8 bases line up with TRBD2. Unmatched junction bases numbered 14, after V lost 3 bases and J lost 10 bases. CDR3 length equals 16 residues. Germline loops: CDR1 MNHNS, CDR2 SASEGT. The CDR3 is CASSDASGGRPYEQFF. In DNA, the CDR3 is TGTGCCAGCAGTGATGCCAGCGGGGGCCGTCCATACGAGCAGTTCTTC.

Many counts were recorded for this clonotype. CDR3 DNA sequence: TGTGCCAGTAGTACTACTAGCGGGAGGGAGTTCTTC. Translated: CASSTTSGREFF. V is TRBV19 and J is TRBJ2-1; 13 positions agree with TRBD2. V trimming: 4 bases; J trimming: 14 bases; junction bases outside the gene matches: 2. CDR1 is LNHDA, CDR2 SQIVND, per germline (reference sequence). The CDR3 is made up of 12 amino acids.

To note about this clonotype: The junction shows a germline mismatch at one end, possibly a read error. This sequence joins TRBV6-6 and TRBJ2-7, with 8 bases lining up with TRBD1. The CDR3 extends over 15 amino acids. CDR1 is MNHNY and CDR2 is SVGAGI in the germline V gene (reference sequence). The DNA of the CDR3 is TGTGCCAGCAGCGCACGGACAGGGAGAAATTCACCCCTCCACTTC. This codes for CASSARTGRNSPLHF.

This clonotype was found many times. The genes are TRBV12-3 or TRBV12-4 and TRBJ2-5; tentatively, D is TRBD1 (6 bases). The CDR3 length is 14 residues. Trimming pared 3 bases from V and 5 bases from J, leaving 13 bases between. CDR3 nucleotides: TGTGCCAGCAGTTTTGGGGACATCCGGGAGACCCAGTACTTC. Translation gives CASSFGDIRETQYF.

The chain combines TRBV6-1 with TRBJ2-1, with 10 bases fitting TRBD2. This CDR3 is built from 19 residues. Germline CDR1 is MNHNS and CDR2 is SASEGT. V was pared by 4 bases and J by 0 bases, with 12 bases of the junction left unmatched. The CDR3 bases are TGTGCCAGCAGTGGCCGGGCCAGTAGCGGGAGGAGCTCCTACAATGAGCAGTTCTTC. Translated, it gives CASSGRASSGRSSYNEQFF.

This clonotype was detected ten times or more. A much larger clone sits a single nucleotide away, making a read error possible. The CDR3 loop is CASSLEIGEQYF. The CDR3 nucleotides are TGTGCCAGCAGTCTAGAGATAGGTGAGCAGTACTTC. The V gene is TRBV7-9, the J gene TRBJ2-5; no clear D. Germline V lookup: CDR1 SEHNR, CDR2 FQNEAQ (reference sequence). The CDR3 loop spans 12 amino acids. V was clipped by 6 bases and J by 11 bases, with 16 bases between them.

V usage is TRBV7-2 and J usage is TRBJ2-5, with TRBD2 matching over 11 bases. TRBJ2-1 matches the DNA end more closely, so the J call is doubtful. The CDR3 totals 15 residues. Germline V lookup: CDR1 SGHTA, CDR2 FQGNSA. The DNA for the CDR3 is TGTGCCAGCAGCCGTGTAGCGGGGGGGCGGAGTGAGCAGTTCTTC. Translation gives CASSRVAGGRSEQFF.

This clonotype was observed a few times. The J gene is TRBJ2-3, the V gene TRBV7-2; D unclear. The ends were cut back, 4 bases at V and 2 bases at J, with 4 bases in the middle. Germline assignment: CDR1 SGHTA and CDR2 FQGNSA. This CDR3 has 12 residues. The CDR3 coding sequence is TGTGCCAGCAGCTCATTCACAGATACGCAGTATTTT. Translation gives CASSSFTDTQYF.

The CDR3 protein is CASSRTSGSYEQYF. The CDR3 bases are TGTGCCAGCAGCCGGACTAGCGGGAGTTACGAGCAGTACTTC. V is TRBV7-6 and J is TRBJ2-7; 13 bases align to TRBD2. V shed 5 bases, J shed 4 bases, and the junction held 2 bases outside the gene matches. Per the germline V gene, CDR1 is SGHVS and CDR2 is FNYEAQ. This CDR3 spans 14 amino acids.

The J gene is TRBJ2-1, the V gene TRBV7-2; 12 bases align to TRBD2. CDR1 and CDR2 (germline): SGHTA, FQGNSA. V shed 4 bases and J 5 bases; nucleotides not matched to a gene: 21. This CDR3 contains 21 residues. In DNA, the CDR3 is TGTGCCAGCAGCTCAACAAGTCGACTAGCGGGAGTACGGTTGTGGGACAATGAGCAGTTCTTC. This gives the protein CASSSTSRLAGVRLWDNEQFF.

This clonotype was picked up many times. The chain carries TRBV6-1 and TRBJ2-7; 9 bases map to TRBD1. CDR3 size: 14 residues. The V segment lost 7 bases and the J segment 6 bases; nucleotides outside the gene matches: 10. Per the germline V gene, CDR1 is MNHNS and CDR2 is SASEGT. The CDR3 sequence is CASTQVRTGAEQYF. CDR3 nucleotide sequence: TGTGCCAGCACTCAGGTCCGGACAGGGGCCGAGCAGTACTTC.

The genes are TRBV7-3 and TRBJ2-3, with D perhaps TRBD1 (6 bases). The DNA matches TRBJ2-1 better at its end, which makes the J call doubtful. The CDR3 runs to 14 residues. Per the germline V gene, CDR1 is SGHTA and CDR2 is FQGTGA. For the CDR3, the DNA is TGTGCCAGCAGCAGGGGGTCGTCCTACAATGAGCAGTTCTTC. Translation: CASSRGSSYNEQFF.

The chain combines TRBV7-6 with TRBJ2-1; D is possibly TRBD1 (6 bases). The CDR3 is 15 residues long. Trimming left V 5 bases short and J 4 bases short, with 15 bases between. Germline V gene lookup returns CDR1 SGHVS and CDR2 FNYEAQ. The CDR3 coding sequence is TGTGCCAGCAGCCCCACCAGGGACATTTACAATGAGCAGTTCTTC. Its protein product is CASSPTRDIYNEQFF.

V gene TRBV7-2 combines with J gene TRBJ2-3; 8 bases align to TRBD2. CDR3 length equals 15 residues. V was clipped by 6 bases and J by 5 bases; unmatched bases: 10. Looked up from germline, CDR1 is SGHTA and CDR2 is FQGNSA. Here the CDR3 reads CASSSSGSLGDTQYF. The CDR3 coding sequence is TGTGCCAGCAGTTCAAGCGGGAGTCTTGGAGATACGCAGTATTTT.

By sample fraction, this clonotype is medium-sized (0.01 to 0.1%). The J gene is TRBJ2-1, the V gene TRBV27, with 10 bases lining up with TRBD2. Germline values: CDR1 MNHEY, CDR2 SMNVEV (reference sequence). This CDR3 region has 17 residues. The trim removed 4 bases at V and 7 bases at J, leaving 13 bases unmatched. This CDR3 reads CASSSLAGVVGRNEQFF. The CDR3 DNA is TGTGCCAGCAGTTCCCTAGCGGGAGTGGTGGGTAGGAATGAGCAGTTCTTC.

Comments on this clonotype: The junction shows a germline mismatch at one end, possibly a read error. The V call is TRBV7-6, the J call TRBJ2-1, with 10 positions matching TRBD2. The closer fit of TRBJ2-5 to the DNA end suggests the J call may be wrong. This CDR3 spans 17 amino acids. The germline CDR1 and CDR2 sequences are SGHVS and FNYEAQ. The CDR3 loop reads CASSSSVGLATQETQYF. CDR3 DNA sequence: TGTGCTAGCAGCTCATCGGTGGGACTAGCGACTCAAGAGACCCAGTACTTC.

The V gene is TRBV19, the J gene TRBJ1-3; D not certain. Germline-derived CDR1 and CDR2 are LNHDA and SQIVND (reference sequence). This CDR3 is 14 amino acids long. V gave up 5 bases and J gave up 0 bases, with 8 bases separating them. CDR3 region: CASSLANSGNTIYF. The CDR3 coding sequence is TGTGCCAGTAGTTTGGCGAACTCTGGAAACACCATATATTTT. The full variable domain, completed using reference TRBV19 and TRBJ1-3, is DGGITQSPKYLFRKEGQNVTLSCEQNLNHDAMYWYRQDPGQGLRLIYYSQIVNDFQKGDIAEGYSVSREKKESFPLTVTSAQKNPTAFYLCASSLANSGNTIYFGEGSWLTVV.

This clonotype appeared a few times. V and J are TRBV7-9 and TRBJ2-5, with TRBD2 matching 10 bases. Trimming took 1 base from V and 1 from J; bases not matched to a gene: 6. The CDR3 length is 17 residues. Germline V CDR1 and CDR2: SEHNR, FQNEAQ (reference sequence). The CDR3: CASSLGSGLAVQETQYF. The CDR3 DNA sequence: TGTGCCAGCAGCTTAGGATCCGGACTAGCGGTCCAAGAGACCCAGTACTTC.